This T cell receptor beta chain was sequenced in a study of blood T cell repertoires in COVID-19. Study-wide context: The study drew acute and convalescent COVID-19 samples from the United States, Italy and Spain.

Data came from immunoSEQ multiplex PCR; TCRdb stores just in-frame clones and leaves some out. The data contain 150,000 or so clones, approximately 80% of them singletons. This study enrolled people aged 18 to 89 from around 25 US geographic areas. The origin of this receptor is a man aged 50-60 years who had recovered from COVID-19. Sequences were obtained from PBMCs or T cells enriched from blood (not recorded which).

The CDR3 region is CASSLDRSGTEAFF. CDR3 nucleotide sequence: TGTGCCAGCAGCTTAGACAGGTCGGGCACTGAAGCTTTCTTT. The V and J genes are TRBV7-2 and TRBJ1-1; D perhaps matches TRBD1 (5 bases). The V end was cut by 1 base, the J end by 4 bases, with 10 bases between. There are 14 residues in the CDR3. Germline loops: CDR1 SGHTA, CDR2 FQGNSA.